This T cell receptor beta chain was recorded in a study of blood T cell repertoires in COVID-19. The V end was cut by 2 bases, the J end by 2 bases, with 10 bases between. CDR3 length: 14 residues. Germline V gene lookup returns CDR1 SGHRS and CDR2 YFSETQ. Produced via immunoSEQ multiplex PCR; TCRdb's table is partial and in-frame only. The sample holds some 140,000 clones, about 90% seen once. The sample consisted of peripheral blood. The origin of this receptor is a man aged 50-60 years with active COVID-19. The gene calls are TRBV5-1 and TRBJ2-5; perhaps TRBD1 as D (5 bases). CDR3: CASSFGQRQETQYF. In DNA, the CDR3 is TGCGCCAGCAGCTTTGGACAACGTCAAGAGACCCAGTACTTC. Full variable domain (missing parts from reference TRBV5-1 and TRBJ2-5): KAGVTQTPRYLIKTRGQQVTLSCSPISGHRSVSWYQQTPGQGLQFLFEYFSETQRNKGNFPGRFSGRQFSNSRSEMNVSTLELGDSALYLCASSFGQRQETQYFGPGTRLLVL.